A selection of T cell receptor beta chains follows, all from one sample in a study of cytomegalovirus exposure and HLA in healthy donors. Profiled with immunoSEQ multiplex PCR; TCRdb holds only in-frame clones, not every one. The sample yields approximately 120,000 clones, around three quarters seen once. Sequenced sample: PBMCs. The receptors originated from a middle-aged man in good health and CMV-seronegative. Both conserved end residues are part of each CDR3. D genes are given only for firm matches. Where a row states a size, it is once, few, many or the class of an expanded clone; other rows omit it.

size	V	D	J	CDR3	DNA
NA	TRBV9	TRBD1	TRBJ2-4	CASSNPGTGENIQYF	TGTGCCAGCAGCAACCCCGGGACAGGGGAAAACATTCAGTACTTC
NA	TRBV6-4	TRBD1	TRBJ2-1	CASSGGQGKDEQFF	TGTGCCAGCAGTGGGGGACAGGGTAAGGATGAGCAGTTCTTC
NA	TRBV7-6	TRBD1	TRBJ2-7	CASSTHRGTSYEQYF	TGTGCCAGCAGCACGCACAGGGGTACCAGCTACGAGCAGTACTTC
NA	TRBV7-9	NA	TRBJ2-7	CASSYDRSYEQYF	TGTGCCAGCAGCTACGACAGATCCTACGAGCAGTACTTC
NA	TRBV27	TRBD1	TRBJ2-7	CASRKTGNEQYF	TGTGCCAGCAGAAAGACAGGGAACGAGCAGTACTTC
NA	TRBV5-1	NA	TRBJ2-2	CASRGGDNAQTGELFF	TGCGCCAGCAGGGGCGGGGATAACGCTCAAACCGGGGAGCTGTTTTTT
NA	TRBV14	TRBD2	TRBJ2-1	CASSQESGGSGANEQFF	TGTGCCAGCAGCCAAGAGAGCGGGGGGTCGGGGGCGAATGAGCAGTTCTTC
NA	TRBV5-5	TRBD1	TRBJ2-7	CASSSGQASSYEQYF	TGTGCCAGCAGCTCTGGACAGGCTAGCTCCTACGAGCAGTACTTC
NA	TRBV19	NA	TRBJ1-1	CASSIDGTSNTEAFF	TGTGCCAGTAGTATAGATGGCACCTCGAACACTGAAGCTTTCTTT
NA	TRBV4-2	NA	TRBJ1-2	CASSQERVFVYGYTF	TGTGCCAGCAGCCAAGAGAGGGTCTTCGTTTATGGCTACACCTTC
once	TRBV9	NA	TRBJ1-4	CASSVDNRSNEKLFF	TGTGCCAGCAGCGTAGATAACAGGTCTAATGAAAAACTGTTTTTT
NA	TRBV2	NA	TRBJ1-4	CASSRGWEEKLFF	TGTGCCAGCAGCAGGGGTTGGGAGGAAAAACTGTTTTTT
NA	TRBV5-4	TRBD1	TRBJ2-1	CASSFRGGGSYNEQFF	TGTGCCAGCAGCTTTCGAGGGGGCGGGTCCTACAATGAGCAGTTCTTC
NA	TRBV6-5	NA	TRBJ1-4	CASSPGRERLFF	TGTGCCAGCAGCCCAGGTCGGGAAAGACTGTTTTTT
NA	TRBV5-4	NA	TRBJ2-5	CASSPGRQETQYF	TGTGCCAGCAGTCCCGGGAGACAAGAGACCCAGTACTTC
NA	TRBV9	NA	TRBJ2-1	CASSAQGSPYNEQFF	TGTGCCAGCAGCGCCCAGGGGAGCCCCTACAATGAGCAGTTCTTC
NA	TRBV15	NA	TRBJ2-7	CATSRDRGNEQYF	TGTGCCACCAGCAGAGATCGAGGGAACGAGCAGTACTTC
NA	TRBV7-2	NA	TRBJ1-2	CASSLEGGKNYGYTF	TGTGCCAGCAGCTTAGAGGGGGGGAAAAACTATGGCTACACCTTC
NA	TRBV10-3	NA	TRBJ1-2	CAISPIVSLNYGYTF	TGTGCCATCAGCCCTATAGTCTCCCTGAACTATGGCTACACCTTC
NA	TRBV7-2	TRBD1	TRBJ2-3	CASSLDQGAGHTDTQYF	TGTGCCAGCAGCTTAGATCAGGGGGCAGGGCACACAGATACGCAGTATTTT
NA	TRBV7-2	NA	TRBJ2-7	CASSGQTGAGGEQYF	TGTGCCAGCAGCGGACAGACAGGAGCCGGGGGGGAGCAGTACTTC
NA	TRBV6-5	NA	TRBJ2-3	CASSTRDTQYF	TGTGCCAGCAGCACGAGGGATACGCAGTATTTT
NA	TRBV18	NA	TRBJ1-6	CASSKGQYAPLHF	TGTGCCAGCTCAAAAGGACAGTATGCACCCCTCCACTTT
NA	TRBV27	TRBD1	TRBJ1-5	CASRQGGQPQHF	TGTGCCAGCCGACAGGGGGGTCAGCCCCAGCATTTT
few	TRBV30	NA	TRBJ1-5	CAPPGHSNQPQHF	TGTGCCCCCCCGGGACATAGCAATCAGCCCCAGCATTTT
NA	TRBV7-6	NA	TRBJ1-2	CASSWGGDTNYGYTF	TGTGCCAGCAGCTGGGGGGGGGATACTAACTATGGCTACACCTTC
NA	TRBV30	NA	TRBJ2-3	CAWSGQLRDTQYF	TGTGCCTGGAGTGGTCAGTTACGAGATACGCAGTATTTT
once	TRBV7-3	NA	TRBJ2-5	CASSLNRETQYF	TGTGCCAGCAGCTTAAACAGGGAGACCCAGTACTTC
few	TRBV7-9	NA	TRBJ2-1	CASSLGVAREQFF	TGTGCCAGCAGCTTAGGAGTAGCTCGCGAGCAGTTCTTC
NA	TRBV7-3	TRBD2	TRBJ2-3	CASSLTGGSTDTQYF	TGTGCCAGCAGCTTAACGGGGGGGTCCACAGATACGCAGTATTTT
NA	TRBV6-1	NA	TRBJ2-7	CATTLGSYEQYF	TGTGCCACTACGCTCGGTTCCTACGAGCAGTACTTC
NA	TRBV23-1	TRBD2	TRBJ2-2	CASSQYFRGAGELFF	TGCGCCAGCAGTCAATACTTCCGGGGGGCCGGGGAGCTGTTTTTT
once	TRBV28	NA	TRBJ1-4	CASSSPGAINEKLFF	TGTGCCAGCAGTTCCCCTGGGGCAATCAATGAAAAACTGTTTTTT
once	TRBV25-1	TRBD1	TRBJ2-7	CASRTGFMGEQYF	TGTGCCAGCAGGACAGGGTTTATGGGAGAGCAGTACTTC
NA	TRBV29-1	NA	TRBJ2-5	CSVETRDRIQETQYF	TGCAGCGTTGAAACACGCGACAGAATCCAAGAGACCCAGTACTTC
NA	TRBV19	NA	TRBJ2-5	CASSMGGVETQYF	TGTGCCAGTAGTATGGGCGGGGTGGAGACCCAGTACTTC
once	TRBV7-9	TRBD1	TRBJ1-2	CASSLYPRVGQTSYGYTF	TGTGCCAGCAGCTTATATCCCCGCGTGGGACAGACCTCTTATGGCTACACCTTC
NA	TRBV19	NA	TRBJ2-6	CASSIVQGSLRANVLTF	TGTGCCAGTAGTATAGTTCAGGGGAGTTTGAGGGCCAACGTCCTGACTTTC
NA	TRBV4-1	NA	TRBJ1-1	CASSQDSVVGAFF	TGCGCCAGCAGCCAAGATTCCGTGGTCGGAGCTTTCTTT
NA	TRBV28	NA	TRBJ1-2	CASSLEVEGRSYGYTF	TGTGCCAGCAGTTTAGAGGTGGAGGGGAGGAGCTATGGCTACACCTTC
NA	TRBV4-1	TRBD1	TRBJ1-5	CASSLDRGNQPQHF	TGCGCCAGCAGCCTGGACAGGGGTAATCAGCCCCAGCATTTT
NA	TRBV19	NA	TRBJ2-7	CASSLEISYEQYF	TGTGCCAGTAGTCTCGAGATCTCCTACGAGCAGTACTTC
NA	TRBV4-1	TRBD1	TRBJ1-1	CASSRTGTDYTEAFF	TGCGCCAGCAGCCGAACCGGGACAGACTACACTGAAGCTTTCTTT
NA	TRBV6-6	NA	TRBJ1-2	CASSYSGAYGYTF	TGTGCCAGCAGTTACTCAGGGGCCTATGGCTACACCTTC
NA	TRBV7-3	NA	TRBJ2-3	CASSFIRGPQRTDTQYF	TGTGCCAGCAGCTTTATTCGTGGGCCGCAGCGCACAGATACGCAGTATTTT
NA	TRBV6-6	TRBD1	TRBJ1-2	CASREPGQGSYGYTF	TGTGCCAGCAGGGAACCGGGACAGGGGAGCTATGGCTACACCTTC
NA	TRBV11-2	NA	TRBJ2-3	CASSSLLLGRGTDTQYF	TGTGCCAGCAGCTCCCTCCTTCTGGGGCGCGGCACAGATACGCAGTATTTT
NA	TRBV7-3	NA	TRBJ2-3	CASSLRSGSDTQYF	TGTGCCAGCAGCTTACGATCGGGTTCGGATACGCAGTATTTT
NA	TRBV7-2	TRBD1	TRBJ2-4	CASSYGTGVGQYF	TGTGCCAGCAGCTACGGGACAGGGGTGGGTCAGTACTTC
NA	TRBV10-3	NA	TRBJ1-5	CAISDVQGGTQPQHF	TGTGCCATCAGTGACGTACAGGGTGGGACACAGCCCCAGCATTTT
NA	TRBV2	TRBD2	TRBJ2-5	CASSADSGRKIQETQYF	TGTGCCAGCAGTGCGGACTCCGGGAGGAAAATACAAGAGACCCAGTACTTC
once	TRBV18	TRBD1	TRBJ1-4	CASSPRGQSSEKLFF	TGTGCCAGCTCACCAAGGGGACAGTCGAGTGAAAAACTGTTTTTT
few	TRBV7-2	NA	TRBJ2-3	CASSLGAGADTQYF	TGTGCCAGCAGCTTAGGGGCAGGGGCAGATACGCAGTATTTT
few	TRBV7-2	NA	TRBJ2-3	CASSPDSGDTQYF	TGTGCCAGCAGTCCCGATAGTGGAGATACGCAGTATTTT
NA	TRBV5-1	NA	TRBJ2-5	CASSRMLGDQETQYF	TGCGCCAGCAGCCGAATGCTCGGTGACCAAGAGACCCAGTACTTC
NA	TRBV5-6	TRBD1	TRBJ1-2	CASSSVTGPHGYTF	TGTGCCAGCAGCTCCGTGACAGGGCCCCATGGCTACACCTTC
NA	TRBV13	NA	TRBJ1-2	CASNPLGDFNYGYTF	TGTGCCAGCAACCCTCTGGGAGATTTTAACTATGGCTACACCTTC